This T cell receptor (beta chain) derives from a study of blood T cell repertoires in COVID-19. Trimming stripped 4 bases from V and 10 bases from J, with 13 bases between. Germline V gives CDR1 SQVTM, CDR2 ANQGSEA. The CDR3 has 12 residues. Generated by immunoSEQ multiplex PCR, the TCRdb table keeps only in-frame clones and is missing some. The repertoire consists of 210,000 or so clones, with around 80% occurring once and the leading ten covering over 1%. V and J are TRBV29-1 and TRBJ1-4, with unresolved D. This clonotype originated in a woman in her twenties or thirties with COVID-19, enrolled during active disease. The sequencing input was peripheral blood. The CDR3 DNA is TGCAGCGTTGGAGATTCTTCGCGAAAACTGTTTTTT. Its protein product is CSVGDSSRKLFF. The whole variable domain, filled in from reference TRBV29-1 and TRBJ1-4, reads SAVISQKPSRDICQRGTSLTIQCQVDSQVTMMFWYRQQPGQSLTLIATANQGSEATYESGFVIDKFPISRPNLTFSTLTVSNMSPEDSSIYLCSVGDSSRKLFFGSGTQLSVL.